This record looks at one T cell receptor beta chain sequence and its context. Between the trimmed V and J ends, which lost 7 bases and 2 bases, there was a span of 12 bases. The CDR3 is 14 residues long. Germline V gene sequence: CDR1 MRHNA, CDR2 SNTAGT. The sample comes from a study of shared clonotypes between healthy human individuals. Everyone who donated was a Caucasian adult who lived in Nashville, Tennessee. The protocol was immunoSEQ multiplex PCR, while the TCRdb copy is restricted to in-frame clones and leaves out a portion. The sample contains a few hundred thousand clones, around three quarters of which appear only once.

This chain links TRBV6-4 with TRBJ1-5; D is unresolved. The sequence was collected from a woman aged 40 to 50 in good health. Some clones in this sample may be carry-over from other donors' samples. The sequenced material came from PBMCs. This chain's CDR3 is CASKASPRNQPQHF. CDR3 nucleotide sequence: TGTGCCAGCAAAGCGTCCCCTCGCAATCAGCCCCAGCATTTT.